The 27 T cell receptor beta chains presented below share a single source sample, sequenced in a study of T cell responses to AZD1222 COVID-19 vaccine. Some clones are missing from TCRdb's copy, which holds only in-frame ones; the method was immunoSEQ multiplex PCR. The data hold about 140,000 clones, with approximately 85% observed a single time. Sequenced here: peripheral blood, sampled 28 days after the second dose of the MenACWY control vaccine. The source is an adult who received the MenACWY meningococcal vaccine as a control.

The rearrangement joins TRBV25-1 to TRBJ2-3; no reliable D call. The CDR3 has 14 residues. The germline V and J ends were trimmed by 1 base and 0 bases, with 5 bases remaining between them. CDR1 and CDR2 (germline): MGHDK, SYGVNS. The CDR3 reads CASSEFRSTDTQYF. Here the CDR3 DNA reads TGTGCCAGCAGTGAATTTCGCAGCACAGATACGCAGTATTTT.

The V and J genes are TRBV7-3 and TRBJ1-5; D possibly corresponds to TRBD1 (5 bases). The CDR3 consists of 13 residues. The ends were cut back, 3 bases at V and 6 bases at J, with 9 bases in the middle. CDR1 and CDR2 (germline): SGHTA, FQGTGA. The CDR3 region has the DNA TGTGCCAGCAGCTTTGGGACCGGTCAGCCCCAGCATTTT. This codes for CASSFGTGQPQHF.

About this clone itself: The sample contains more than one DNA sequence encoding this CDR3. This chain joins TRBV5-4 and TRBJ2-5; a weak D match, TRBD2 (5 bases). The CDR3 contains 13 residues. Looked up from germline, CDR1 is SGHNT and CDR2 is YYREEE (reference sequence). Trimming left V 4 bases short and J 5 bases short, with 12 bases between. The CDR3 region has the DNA TGTGCCAGCAGCCCTCCCGGGGTTGAGACCCAGTACTTC. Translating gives CASSPPGVETQYF.

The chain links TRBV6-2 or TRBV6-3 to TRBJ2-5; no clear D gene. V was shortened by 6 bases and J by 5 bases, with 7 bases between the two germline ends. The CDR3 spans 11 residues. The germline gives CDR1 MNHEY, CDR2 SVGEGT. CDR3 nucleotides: TGTGCCAGCAGCCAAGGGGAGACCCAGTACTTC. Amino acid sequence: CASSQGETQYF.

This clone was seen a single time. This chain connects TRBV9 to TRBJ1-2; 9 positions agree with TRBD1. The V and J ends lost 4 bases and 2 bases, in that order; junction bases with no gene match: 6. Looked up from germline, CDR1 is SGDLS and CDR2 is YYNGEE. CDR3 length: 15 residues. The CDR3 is CASSPTDRGNYGYTF. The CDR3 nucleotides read TGTGCCAGCAGCCCAACGGACAGGGGCAACTATGGCTACACCTTC.

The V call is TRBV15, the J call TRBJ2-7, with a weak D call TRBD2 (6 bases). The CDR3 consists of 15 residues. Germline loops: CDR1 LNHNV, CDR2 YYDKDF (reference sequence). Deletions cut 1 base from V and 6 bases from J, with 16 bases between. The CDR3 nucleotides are TGTGCCACCAGCAGAGTAGGATCTAGCGCTGGCGAGCAGTACTTC. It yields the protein CATSRVGSSAGEQYF.

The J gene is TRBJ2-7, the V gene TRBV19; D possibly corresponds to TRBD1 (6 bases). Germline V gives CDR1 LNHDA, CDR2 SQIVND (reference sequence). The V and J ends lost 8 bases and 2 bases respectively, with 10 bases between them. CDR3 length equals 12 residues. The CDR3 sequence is CASGDRTYEQYF. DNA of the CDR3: TGTGCCAGTGGCGACAGGACCTACGAGCAGTACTTC.

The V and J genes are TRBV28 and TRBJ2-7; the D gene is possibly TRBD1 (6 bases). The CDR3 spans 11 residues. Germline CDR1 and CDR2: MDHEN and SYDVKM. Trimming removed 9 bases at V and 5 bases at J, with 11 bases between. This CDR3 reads CASAQGNEQYV. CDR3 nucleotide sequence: TGTGCCAGTGCACAGGGCAACGAGCAGTACGTC.

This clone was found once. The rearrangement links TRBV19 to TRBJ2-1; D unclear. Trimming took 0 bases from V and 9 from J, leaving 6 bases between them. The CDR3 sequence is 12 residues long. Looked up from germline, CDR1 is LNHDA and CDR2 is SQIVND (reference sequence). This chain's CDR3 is CASSIEGGEQFF. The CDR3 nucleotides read TGTGCCAGTAGTATAGAGGGCGGTGAGCAGTTCTTC.

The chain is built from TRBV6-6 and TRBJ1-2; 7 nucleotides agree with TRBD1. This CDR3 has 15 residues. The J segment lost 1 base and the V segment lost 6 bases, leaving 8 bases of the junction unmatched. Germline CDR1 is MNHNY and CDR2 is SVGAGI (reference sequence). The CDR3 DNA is TGTGCCAGCAGGGCCACGGGACAGTTTAACTATGGCTACACCTTC. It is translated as CASRATGQFNYGYTF.

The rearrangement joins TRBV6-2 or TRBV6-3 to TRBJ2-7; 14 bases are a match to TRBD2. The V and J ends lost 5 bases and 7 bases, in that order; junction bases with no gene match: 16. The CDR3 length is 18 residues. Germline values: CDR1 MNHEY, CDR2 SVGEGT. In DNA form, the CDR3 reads TGTGCCAGCAGTGCCCGACCGGGACTAGCGGGAGTTCTGAAAGAGCAGTACTTC. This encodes CASSARPGLAGVLKEQYF.

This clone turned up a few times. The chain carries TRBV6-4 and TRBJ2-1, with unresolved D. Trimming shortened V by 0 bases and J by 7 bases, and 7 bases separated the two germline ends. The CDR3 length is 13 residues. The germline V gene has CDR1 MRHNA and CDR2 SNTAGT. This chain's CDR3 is CASSDSPENEQFF. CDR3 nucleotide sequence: TGTGCCAGCAGTGACTCCCCGGAAAATGAGCAGTTCTTC.

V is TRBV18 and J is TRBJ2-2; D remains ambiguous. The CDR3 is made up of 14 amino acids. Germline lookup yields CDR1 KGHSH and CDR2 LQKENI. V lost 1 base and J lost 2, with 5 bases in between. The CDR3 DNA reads TGTGCCAGCTCACCACGAGATAACACCGGGGAGCTGTTTTTT. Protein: CASSPRDNTGELFF.

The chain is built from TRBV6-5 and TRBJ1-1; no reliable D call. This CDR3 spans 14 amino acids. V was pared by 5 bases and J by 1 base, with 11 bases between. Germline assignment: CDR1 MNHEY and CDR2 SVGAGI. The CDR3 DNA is TGTGCCAGCAGTCCCCGGCGGACGAACACTGAAGCTTTCTTT. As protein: CASSPRRTNTEAFF.

The CDR3 reads CASRDSSDYEQYF. CDR3 DNA: TGTGCCAGCAGGGATAGTTCGGACTACGAGCAGTACTTC. The rearrangement joins TRBV6-6 to TRBJ2-7; no clear D. The V end lost 6 bases, the J end lost 3 bases, and 12 bases lay between the germline ends. This CDR3 comprises 13 residues. The germline CDR1 and CDR2 sequences are MNHNY and SVGAGI (reference sequence).

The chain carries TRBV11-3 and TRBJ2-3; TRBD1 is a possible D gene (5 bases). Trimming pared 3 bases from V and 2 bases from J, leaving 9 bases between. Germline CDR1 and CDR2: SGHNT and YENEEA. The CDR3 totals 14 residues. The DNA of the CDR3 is TGTGCCAGCAGCTTTCTAGGGGACACAGATACGCAGTATTTT. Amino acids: CASSFLGDTDTQYF.

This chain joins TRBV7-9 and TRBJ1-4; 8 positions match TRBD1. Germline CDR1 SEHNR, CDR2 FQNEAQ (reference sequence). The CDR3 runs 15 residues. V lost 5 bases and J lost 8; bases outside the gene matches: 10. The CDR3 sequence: CASSRTQGVEEKLFF. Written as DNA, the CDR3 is TGTGCCAGCAGCCGGACACAGGGGGTGGAGGAAAAACTGTTTTTT.

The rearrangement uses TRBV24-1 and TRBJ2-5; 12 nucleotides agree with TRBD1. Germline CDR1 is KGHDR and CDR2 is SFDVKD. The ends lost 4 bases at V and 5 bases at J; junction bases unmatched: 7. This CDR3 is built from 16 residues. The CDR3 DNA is TGTGCCACCAGTGACCCCGGGACAGGGGGCGGCGAGACCCAGTACTTC. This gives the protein CATSDPGTGGGETQYF.

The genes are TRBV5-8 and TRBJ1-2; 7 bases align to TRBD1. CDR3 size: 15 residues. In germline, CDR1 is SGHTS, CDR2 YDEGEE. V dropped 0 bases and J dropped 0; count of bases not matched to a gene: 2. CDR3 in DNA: TGTGCCAGCAGCTTGGGGACAGGAACTAACTATGGCTACACCTTC. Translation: CASSLGTGTNYGYTF.

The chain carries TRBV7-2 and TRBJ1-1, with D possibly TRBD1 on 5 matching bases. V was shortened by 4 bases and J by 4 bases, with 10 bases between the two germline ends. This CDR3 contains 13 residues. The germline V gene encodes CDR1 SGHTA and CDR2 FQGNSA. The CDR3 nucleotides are TGTGCCAGCAGCTCCGGGACGGGCACTGAAGCTTTCTTT. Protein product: CASSSGTGTEAFF.

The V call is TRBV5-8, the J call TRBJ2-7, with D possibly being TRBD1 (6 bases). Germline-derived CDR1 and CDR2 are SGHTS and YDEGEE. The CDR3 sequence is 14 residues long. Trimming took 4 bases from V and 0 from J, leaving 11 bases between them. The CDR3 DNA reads TGTGCCAGCAGCGCACGGACAGTCTCCTACGAGCAGTACTTC. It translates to CASSARTVSYEQYF.

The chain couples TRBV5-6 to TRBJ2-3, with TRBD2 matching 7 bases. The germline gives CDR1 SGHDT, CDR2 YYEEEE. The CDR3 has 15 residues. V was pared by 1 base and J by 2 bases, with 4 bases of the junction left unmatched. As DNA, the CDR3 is TGTGCCAGCAGCTTGCCTAGCGGAAACACAGATACGCAGTATTTT. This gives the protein CASSLPSGNTDTQYF.

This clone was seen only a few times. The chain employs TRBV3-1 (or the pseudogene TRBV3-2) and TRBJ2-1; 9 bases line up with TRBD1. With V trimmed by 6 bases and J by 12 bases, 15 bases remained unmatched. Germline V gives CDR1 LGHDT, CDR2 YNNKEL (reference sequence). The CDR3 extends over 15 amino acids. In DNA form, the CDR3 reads TGTGCCAGCAGTCAGATAACGGACAGGGGAAGGGGGCAGTTCTTC. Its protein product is CASSQITDRGRGQFF.

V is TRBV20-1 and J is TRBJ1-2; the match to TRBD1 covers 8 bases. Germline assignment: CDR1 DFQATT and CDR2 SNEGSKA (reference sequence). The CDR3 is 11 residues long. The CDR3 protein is CSAQGVYGYTF. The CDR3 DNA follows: TGCAGCGCACAGGGGGTGTATGGCTACACCTTC.

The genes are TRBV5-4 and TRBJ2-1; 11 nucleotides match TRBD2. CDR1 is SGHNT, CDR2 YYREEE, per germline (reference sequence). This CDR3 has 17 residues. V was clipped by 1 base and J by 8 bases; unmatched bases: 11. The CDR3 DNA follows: TGTGCCAGCAGCTTGCCCCTAGCGGGAGGTAGAGGGGATGAGCAGTTCTTC. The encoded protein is CASSLPLAGGRGDEQFF. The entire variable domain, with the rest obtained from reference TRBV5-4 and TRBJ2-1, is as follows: ETGVTQSPTHLIKTRGQQVTLRCSSQSGHNTVSWYQQALGQGPQFIFQYYREEENGRGNFPPRFSGLQFPNYSSELNVNALELDDSALYLCASSLPLAGGRGDEQFFGPGTRLTVL.

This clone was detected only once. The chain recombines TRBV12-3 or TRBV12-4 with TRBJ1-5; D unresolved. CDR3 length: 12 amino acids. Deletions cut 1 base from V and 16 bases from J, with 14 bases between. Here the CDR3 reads CASSLERRERHF. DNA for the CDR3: TGTGCCAGCAGTTTAGAGCGAAGGGAGCGACATTTT.

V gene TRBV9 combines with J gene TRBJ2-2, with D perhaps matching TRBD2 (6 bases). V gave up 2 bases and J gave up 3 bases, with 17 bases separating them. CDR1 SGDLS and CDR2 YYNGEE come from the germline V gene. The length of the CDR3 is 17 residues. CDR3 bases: TGTGCCAGCAGCGTGGGCCCGGGTTCGGGAGACACCGGGGAGCTGTTTTTT. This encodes CASSVGPGSGDTGELFF.